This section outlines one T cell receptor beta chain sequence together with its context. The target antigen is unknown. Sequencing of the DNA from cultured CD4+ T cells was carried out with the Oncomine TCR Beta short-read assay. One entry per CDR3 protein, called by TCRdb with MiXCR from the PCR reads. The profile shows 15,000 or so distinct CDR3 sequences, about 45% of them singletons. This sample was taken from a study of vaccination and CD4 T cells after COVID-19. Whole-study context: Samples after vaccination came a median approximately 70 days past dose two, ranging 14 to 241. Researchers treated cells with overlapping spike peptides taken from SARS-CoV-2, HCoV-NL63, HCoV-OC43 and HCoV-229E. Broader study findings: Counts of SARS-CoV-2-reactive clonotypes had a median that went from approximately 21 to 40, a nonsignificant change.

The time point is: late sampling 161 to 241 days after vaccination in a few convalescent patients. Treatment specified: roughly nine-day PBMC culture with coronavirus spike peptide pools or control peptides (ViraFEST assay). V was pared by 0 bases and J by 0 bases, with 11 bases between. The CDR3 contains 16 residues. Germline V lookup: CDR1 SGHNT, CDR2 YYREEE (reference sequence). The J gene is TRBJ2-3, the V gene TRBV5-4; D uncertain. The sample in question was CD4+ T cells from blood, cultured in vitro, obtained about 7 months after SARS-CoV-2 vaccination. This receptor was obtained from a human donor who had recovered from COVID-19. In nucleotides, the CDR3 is TGTGCCAGCAGCTTGGGGCTGGAGATCAGCACAGATACGCAGTATTTT. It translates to CASSLGLEISTDTQYF.